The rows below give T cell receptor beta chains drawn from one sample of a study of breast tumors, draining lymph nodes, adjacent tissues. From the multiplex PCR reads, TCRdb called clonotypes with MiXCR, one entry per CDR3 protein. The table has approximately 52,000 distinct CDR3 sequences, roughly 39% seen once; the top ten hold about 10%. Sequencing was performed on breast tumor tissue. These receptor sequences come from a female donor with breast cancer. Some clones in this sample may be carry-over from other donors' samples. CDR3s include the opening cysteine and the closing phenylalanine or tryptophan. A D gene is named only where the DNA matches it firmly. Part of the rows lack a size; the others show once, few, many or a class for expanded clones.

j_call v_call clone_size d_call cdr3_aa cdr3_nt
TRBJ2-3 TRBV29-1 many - CSAGPSSTDTQYF TGCAGCGCAGGACCTTCTAGCACAGATACGCAGTATTTT
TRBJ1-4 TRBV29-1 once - CSVEGAGANVNNEKLFF TGCAGCGTCGAGGGAGCTGGGGCCAACGTCAATAATGAAAAACTGTTTTTT
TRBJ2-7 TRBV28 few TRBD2 CASSRGGREGADAYEQYF TGTGCCAGCAGCCGGGGTGGGCGGGAGGGGGCAGATGCCTACGAGCAGTACTTC
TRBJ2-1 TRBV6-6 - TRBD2 CASSYSNPGGIYNEQFF TGTGCCAGCAGTTACTCGAACCCGGGAGGCATCTACAATGAGCAGTTCTTC
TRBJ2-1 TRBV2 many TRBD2 CASSIGLAGVLVDNEQFF TGTGCCAGCAGTATCGGACTAGCGGGAGTGCTAGTGGACAATGAGCAGTTCTTC
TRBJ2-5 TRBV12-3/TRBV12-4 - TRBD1 CASSLSGPGGEETQYF TGTGCCAGCAGTTTAAGTGGCCCAGGGGGCGAAGAGACCCAGTACTTC
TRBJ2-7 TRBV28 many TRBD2 CASSLVLANEQYF TGTGCCAGCAGTTTGGTACTAGCGAACGAGCAGTACTTC
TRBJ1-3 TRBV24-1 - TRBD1 CATSDRGQGRLSGNTIYF TGTGCCACCAGTGACCGGGGACAGGGAAGGCTCTCTGGAAACACCATATATTTT
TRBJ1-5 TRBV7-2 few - CASSPSWGGYQPQHF TGTGCCAGCAGCCCTTCCTGGGGGGGGTACCAGCCCCAGCATTTT
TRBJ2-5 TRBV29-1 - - CSVNQGGTGTQYF TGCAGCGTTAACCAGGGCGGCACCGGGACCCAGTACTTC
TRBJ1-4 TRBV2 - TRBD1 CASSGQGVYEKMFF TGTGCCAGCAGCGGACAGGGGGTATACGAAAAAATGTTTTTT
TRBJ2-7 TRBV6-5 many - CASSHSGAAEQYF TGTGCCAGCAGTCACTCGGGGGCAGCAGAGCAGTACTTC
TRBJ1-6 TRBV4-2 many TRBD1 CASSPRDRDNSPLHF TGTGCCAGCAGCCCCCGGGACAGGGACAATTCACCCCTCCACTTT
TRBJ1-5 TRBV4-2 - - CASSQEGQRQPQHF TGTGCCAGCAGCCAAGAAGGGCAGCGGCAGCCCCAGCATTTT
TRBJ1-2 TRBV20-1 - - CSARVPTTGTTHGYTF TGCAGTGCTAGAGTACCCACCACGGGCACAACCCATGGCTACACCTTC
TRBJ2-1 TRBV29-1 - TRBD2 CSVGLSGGGNEQFF TGCAGCGTTGGTCTTAGCGGGGGTGGCAATGAGCAGTTCTTC
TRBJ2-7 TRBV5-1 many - CASSSGQQGLEQYF TGCGCCAGCAGCTCTGGACAGCAGGGGCTCGAGCAGTACTTC
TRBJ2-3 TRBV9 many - CASSDTMGVSTDTQYF TGTGCCAGCAGTGATACTATGGGGGTCAGCACAGATACGCAGTATTTT
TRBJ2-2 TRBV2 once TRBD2 CASRRSPSGRLSGELFF TGTGCCAGCAGACGCTCCCCCAGCGGGAGGTTGTCCGGGGAGCTGTTTTTT
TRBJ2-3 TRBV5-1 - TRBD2 CASNPSTGGNALGAQYF TGCGCCAGCAATCCCTCAACGGGAGGGAACGCTTTGGGAGCGCAGTATTTT
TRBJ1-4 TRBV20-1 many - CSARGEGSNEKLFF TGCAGTGCTAGAGGAGAGGGCAGTAATGAAAAACTGTTTTTT
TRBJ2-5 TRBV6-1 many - CASSVVLRGTQYF TGTGCCAGCAGTGTTGTCCTCCGAGGGACCCAGTACTTC
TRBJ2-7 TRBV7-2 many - CASSLGGTPGYEQYF TGTGCCAGCAGCTTAGGGGGGACACCGGGGTACGAGCAGTACTTC
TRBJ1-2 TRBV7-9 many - CASSSLQGSVVGYTF TGTGCCAGCAGTTCTCTACAGGGCTCGGTGGTAGGCTACACCTTC
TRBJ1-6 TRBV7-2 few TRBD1 CASSLAGGTGSDSPLHF TGTGCCAGCAGCTTAGCGGGCGGGACAGGTTCGGATTCACCCCTCCACTTT